Following are 32 T cell receptor beta chains from one sample sequenced in a study of shared clonotypes between healthy human individuals (dated by TCRdb to about 2020). Receptor amplification or capture employed the immunoSEQ multiplex PCR assay. TCRdb provides this immuneACCESS table in a form limited to in-frame rearrangements. Some clones are lacking; in checked studies, under half of them reflect an unresolved V gene, and why the rest are absent is not known. For this sample there are some 2,500,000 clones; just under 95% appear just once. The ten largest clones capture around 0.4% of the sample. Sequencing used naive CD4+ T cells from PBMCs. The sample's cell subset or site, from its label and the paper: CD45RA+ positively selected. The receptor source for this set is a man between 18 and 29 years old in good health. Some clones in this sample may be carry-over from other donors' samples.

Notes on this clone: Germline and junction disagree at one end, which may indicate a read error. The chain uses TRBV28 and TRBJ2-7, with TRBD1 matching over 10 bases. Germline CDR1 and CDR2: MDHEN and SYDVKM. This CDR3 has 15 residues. The DNA of the CDR3 is TGTGCCAGCAGGGGCCGTGGGACAGGGGTTAACGACCAGTACTTC. This encodes CASRGRGTGVNDQYF.

This chain links TRBV9 with TRBJ2-2; D is perhaps TRBD1 (5 bases). The CDR3 spans 14 residues. Trimming cost V 4 bases and J 7 bases, with 14 bases left between them. Germline lookup yields CDR1 SGDLS and CDR2 YYNGEE. In DNA form, the CDR3 reads TGTGCCAGCAGCCCTCAAAGGCAGGGCGGGGAGCTGTTTTTT. Its protein product is CASSPQRQGGELFF.

V and J are TRBV27 and TRBJ2-7; D call uncertain. Germline lookup yields CDR1 MNHEY and CDR2 SMNVEV (reference sequence). This CDR3 is built from 15 residues. The germline V and J ends were trimmed by 3 bases and 3 bases, with 15 bases remaining between them. In DNA, the CDR3 is TGTGCCAGCAGTTTCTTTCCCTTGGCAGGCTACGAGCAGTACTTC. It is translated as CASSFFPLAGYEQYF.

With respect to this clone: Other DNA sequences of this sample code for an identical CDR3. The chain uses TRBV28 and TRBJ1-3; the D gene is possibly TRBD1 (6 bases). Germline CDR1 reads MDHEN; CDR2 reads SYDVKM. The CDR3 totals 14 residues. V was shortened by 3 bases and J by 2 bases, with 8 bases between the two germline ends. CDR3 coding DNA: TGTGCCAGCAGTTTGGCAGGGGCTGGAAACACCATATATTTT. Encoded protein: CASSLAGAGNTIYF.

This clone was recorded only once. One junction end does not reproduce the germline sequence, and a read error may be involved. The rearrangement links TRBV10-3 to TRBJ1-3, with D unclear. This CDR3 spans 14 amino acids. Germline lookup yields CDR1 ENHRY and CDR2 SYGVKD. The CDR3 loop is CASSEAWIGNTIYF. The CDR3 bases are TGTGCCAGCAGTGAAGCCTGGATCGGAAACACCATATATTTT.

J is TRBJ1-5 and V is TRBV30; 7 bases align to TRBD1. Germline V gene lookup returns CDR1 GTSNPN and CDR2 SVGIG (reference sequence). J gave up 0 bases and V 4 bases, and 6 bases lay outside the gene matches. The CDR3 is made up of 15 amino acids. CDR3 amino acids: CAWNLGQYSNQPQHF. DNA of the CDR3: TGTGCCTGGAATCTGGGACAGTATAGCAATCAGCCCCAGCATTTT.

Concerning this clone itself: Other DNA sequences from this sample encode an identical CDR3 as well. The gene calls are TRBV27 and TRBJ2-7; D may be TRBD1 (5 bases). Germline V gene sequence: CDR1 MNHEY, CDR2 SMNVEV (reference sequence). This CDR3 is built from 13 residues. The V end lost 2 bases, the J end lost 0 bases, and 5 bases lay between the germline ends. The CDR3 protein is CASSLGASYEQYF. The CDR3 coding sequence is TGTGCCAGCAGTTTAGGGGCCTCCTACGAGCAGTACTTC.

The J gene is TRBJ2-7, the V gene TRBV19; D is undetermined. The CDR3 consists of 11 residues. The V gene's germline CDR1 is LNHDA and CDR2 SQIVND (reference sequence). V lost 5 bases and J 3 bases, leaving 5 bases between the germline ends. As DNA, the CDR3 is TGTGCCAGTAGTGCCGGCTACGAGCAGTACTTC. The encoded protein is CASSAGYEQYF.

The V call is TRBV27, the J call TRBJ1-4; tentatively, D is TRBD1 (5 bases). V was pared by 8 bases and J by 0 bases, with 22 bases between. Germline lookup yields CDR1 MNHEY and CDR2 SMNVEV (reference sequence). The CDR3 runs to 18 residues. CDR3 sequence (DNA): TGTGCCAGCTCAAAACGGGTTGGGGCCTTGGCAACTAATGAAAAACTGTTTTTT. As protein: CASSKRVGALATNEKLFF.

This clone was counted once. The sample contains more than one DNA sequence encoding this CDR3. The rearrangement joins TRBV7-9 to TRBJ2-7; 10 bases are a match to TRBD2. Germline loops: CDR1 SEHNR, CDR2 FQNEAQ (reference sequence). This CDR3 is built from 14 residues. V shed 5 bases and J 0 bases; nucleotides not matched to a gene: 1. This chain's CDR3 is CASSRTSGSYEQYF. CDR3 coding DNA: TGTGCCAGCAGCCGGACTAGCGGCTCCTACGAGCAGTACTTC.

The V gene is TRBV6-5, the J gene TRBJ2-1, with D possibly being TRBD1 or TRBD2 (5 bases each). The CDR3 is 16 amino acids. Trimming took off 4 bases at V and 2 bases at J, with 15 bases between the two ends. The germline V gene encodes CDR1 MNHEY and CDR2 SVGAGI. The CDR3 protein is CASSSTGTKAYNEQFF. CDR3 sequence (DNA): TGTGCCAGCAGTTCCACGGGGACCAAGGCCTACAATGAGCAGTTCTTC.

The chain couples TRBV11-1 to TRBJ2-2; D is uncertain. The CDR3 has 13 amino acids. CDR1 and CDR2 (germline): SGHAT, FQDESV (reference sequence). V dropped 2 bases and J dropped 8 bases, with 9 bases sitting between them. CDR3 bases: TGTGCCAGCAGCTTAAGGTTGGAAGGGGAGCTGTTTTTT. Translated, it gives CASSLRLEGELFF.

This clone appeared once. The J gene is TRBJ2-7, the V gene TRBV28; 9 nucleotides agree with TRBD2. The CDR3 length is 16 residues. Germline assignment: CDR1 MDHEN and CDR2 SYDVKM. V lost 3 bases and J lost 2; bases outside the gene matches: 8. The CDR3 DNA reads as TGTGCCAGCAGTTTCAGGGGTCCTAGCGGGACCTACGAGCAGTACTTC. This gives the protein CASSFRGPSGTYEQYF.

The CDR3: CASSLSSGVGNTIYF. CDR3 DNA: TGTGCCAGCAGTTTATCGTCGGGGGTTGGAAACACCATATATTTT. The chain recombines TRBV28 with TRBJ1-3; D possibly corresponds to TRBD1 (5 bases). Trimming stripped 1 base from V and 3 bases from J, with 10 bases between. The CDR3 covers 15 residues. Germline assignment: CDR1 MDHEN and CDR2 SYDVKM.

This clone showed up just a few times. This chain uses TRBV10-3 with TRBJ2-2; tentatively, D is TRBD1 (6 bases). V was clipped by 7 bases and J by 6 bases, with 12 bases between them. The germline V gene encodes CDR1 ENHRY and CDR2 SYGVKD. The CDR3 consists of 13 residues. This CDR3 reads CAIKGHSPGELFF. Written as DNA, the CDR3 is TGTGCCATCAAGGGACACTCTCCCGGGGAGCTGTTTTTT.

This clone was detected once. The chain couples TRBV7-2 to TRBJ2-1, with TRBD2 matching 7 bases. This CDR3 has 15 amino acids. Germline values: CDR1 SGHTA, CDR2 FQGNSA. V gave up 4 bases and J gave up 10 bases; unmatched junction bases: 13. As DNA, the CDR3 is TGTGCCAGCAGCTCTCCGGGACTACGAGGGAAGGAGCAGTTCTTC. This codes for CASSSPGLRGKEQFF.

The chain employs TRBV28 and TRBJ2-7, with 7 bases aligning to TRBD1. Germline CDR1 reads MDHEN; CDR2 reads SYDVKM. V trimming: 1 base; J trimming: 4 bases; junction bases outside the gene matches: 16. This CDR3 contains 18 residues. CDR3 in amino acids: CASSLFLSLGQGEYEQYF. The CDR3 DNA follows: TGTGCCAGCAGTTTATTCTTGTCTTTAGGGCAGGGGGAATACGAGCAGTACTTC.

For the CDR3, the DNA is TGTGCCAGCAGCGCCCACTCGCGGGAGGGTAATGAGCAGTTCTTC. Its translation: CASSAHSREGNEQFF. The chain has TRBV11-1 and TRBJ2-1, with 9 bases fitting TRBD2. There are 15 residues in the CDR3. With 5 bases clipped from V and 7 bases from J, the junction kept 9 bases outside the gene matches. Germline V CDR1 and CDR2: SGHAT, FQDESV (reference sequence).

This clone was counted once. The CDR3 here is CASSSGQASTDTQYF. The DNA for the CDR3 is TGTGCCAGCAGCTCAGGACAGGCTAGCACAGATACGCAGTATTTT. The V gene is TRBV5-4, the J gene TRBJ2-3; 7 bases are shared with TRBD1. The CDR3 loop spans 15 amino acids. Germline loops: CDR1 SGHNT, CDR2 YYREEE (reference sequence). V shed 3 bases and J 0 bases; nucleotides not matched to a gene: 4.

The chain employs TRBV2 and TRBJ2-3; D possibly corresponds to TRBD1 (5 bases). The CDR3 contains 13 residues. Germline lookup yields CDR1 SNHLY and CDR2 FYNNEI. The V gene lost 4 bases and the J gene lost 7 bases, with 12 bases spanning the gap. CDR3 protein: CASSAGSDHTQYF. In DNA, the CDR3 is TGTGCCAGCAGTGCAGGGTCTGATCATACGCAGTATTTT.

The CDR3 sequence: CASSLETGVGYEQYF. CDR3 bases: TGTGCCAGCAGCTTAGAGACAGGGGTCGGCTACGAGCAGTACTTC. J is TRBJ2-7 and V is TRBV7-2; TRBD1 aligns across 8 bases. Germline CDR1 and CDR2: SGHTA and FQGNSA. The V segment lost 1 base and the J segment 3 bases; nucleotides outside the gene matches: 5. CDR3 length: 15 residues.

Only a few counts were recorded for this clone. Other DNA sequences in the sample encode the same CDR3. The chain joins TRBV5-1 to TRBJ1-1, with TRBD1 matching over 7 bases. The V gene's germline CDR1 is SGHRS and CDR2 YFSETQ. CDR3 size: 15 residues. J was trimmed by 0 bases and V by 4 bases; bases with no gene match: 6. The DNA for the CDR3 is TGCGCCAGCAGCCTTGGCGACAGGGTGAACACTGAAGCTTTCTTT. It encodes CASSLGDRVNTEAFF.

J is TRBJ1-5 and V is TRBV19, with a weak D call TRBD1 (5 bases). This CDR3 is built from 14 residues. Germline CDR1 and CDR2: LNHDA and SQIVND (reference sequence). V was shortened by 6 bases and J by 7 bases, with 16 bases between the two germline ends. CDR3: CASRVRDSGQPQHF. CDR3 in DNA: TGTGCCAGTAGGGTGAGAGACAGTGGCCAGCCCCAGCATTTT.

The gene calls are TRBV28 and TRBJ2-3; 12 positions match TRBD2. Germline lookup yields CDR1 MDHEN and CDR2 SYDVKM. The CDR3 covers 16 residues. After removal of 1 base from V and 5 bases from J, the junction contained 4 bases not matched to a gene. The CDR3, as DNA: TGTGCCAGCAGTTTATTGACTAGCGGGAGAAGAGATACGCAGTATTTT. Residues: CASSLLTSGRRDTQYF.

To note about this clone: Other DNA sequences in this sample translate to the same CDR3. The chain employs TRBV5-6 and TRBJ2-3, with no clear D. Germline V gives CDR1 SGHDT, CDR2 YYEEEE. The CDR3 contains 13 residues. V lost 0 bases, J lost 6 bases, and 8 bases lay in between. The CDR3 coding sequence is TGTGCCAGCAGCTTGGGGCGTCAGGATACGCAGTATTTT. This translates into CASSLGRQDTQYF.

This chain's CDR3 is CASSFPLGLAGPGNEQFF. The CDR3 DNA reads TGTGCCAGCAGTTTTCCGCTAGGACTAGCGGGCCCCGGGAATGAGCAGTTCTTC. The chain recombines TRBV28 with TRBJ2-1, with 11 bases aligning to TRBD2. The CDR3 consists of 18 residues. The germline gives CDR1 MDHEN, CDR2 SYDVKM. Trimming removed 3 bases from V and 7 bases from J; junction bases left unmatched: 14.

The chain has TRBV7-9 and TRBJ1-2, with a tentative D call TRBD1 (5 bases). Germline CDR1 is SEHNR and CDR2 is FQNEAQ (reference sequence). CDR3 length equals 15 residues. Trimming cost V 7 bases and J 1 base, with 16 bases left between them. The CDR3 DNA is TGTGCCAGCACCCTAGGCCCTGGGGGTAACTATGGCTACACCTTC. Translating it yields CASTLGPGGNYGYTF. Together with reference TRBV7-9 and TRBJ1-2, the CDR3 gives the full variable domain: DTGVSQNPRHKITKRGQNVTFRCDPISEHNRLYWYRQTLGQGPEFLTYFQNEAQLEKSRLLSDRFSAERPKGSFSTLEIQRTEQGDSAMYLCASTLGPGGNYGYTFGSGTRLTVV.

The rearrangement uses TRBV7-8 and TRBJ2-1, with 9 bases that match TRBD2. Trimming removed 3 bases from V and 4 bases from J; junction bases left unmatched: 4. CDR1 is SGHVS and CDR2 is FQNEAQ in the germline V gene. CDR3 size: 15 residues. The CDR3 is CASSFSGRGYNEQFF. As DNA, the CDR3 is TGTGCCAGCAGCTTTAGCGGGAGAGGGTACAATGAGCAGTTCTTC.

This chain uses TRBV28 with TRBJ2-3; D is perhaps TRBD2 (5 bases). The V end was cut by 4 bases, the J end by 6 bases, with 17 bases between. The CDR3 is 15 residues long. Germline V gene data show CDR1 as MDHEN and CDR2 as SYDVKM. CDR3 region: CASSSPSPPMDTQYF. The CDR3 DNA follows: TGTGCCAGCAGTTCGCCTAGCCCCCCGATGGATACGCAGTATTTT.

As regards this clone: The sample holds other DNA sequences that translate to the same CDR3. The J gene is TRBJ2-5, the V gene TRBV9; TRBD2 agrees at 11 bases. The length of the CDR3 is 15 residues. The trim removed 3 bases at V and 2 bases at J, leaving 3 bases unmatched. Germline V CDR1 and CDR2: SGDLS, YYNGEE. The CDR3 is CASSALAGGQETQYF. CDR3 coding DNA: TGTGCCAGCAGCGCCCTAGCGGGGGGACAAGAGACCCAGTACTTC.

V is TRBV28 and J is TRBJ1-1; TRBD1 is a possible D gene (5 bases). Germline CDR1 reads MDHEN; CDR2 reads SYDVKM. V dropped 7 bases and J dropped 6 bases, with 15 bases sitting between them. This CDR3 has 13 amino acids. The CDR3 spells CASNLPGGAEAFF. DNA for the CDR3: TGTGCCAGCAACCTCCCCGGGGGTGCTGAAGCTTTCTTT. The full variable domain, with the rest looked up from reference TRBV28 and TRBJ1-1, is DVKVTQSSRYLVKRTGEKVFLECVQDMDHENMFWYRQDPGLGLRLIYFSYDVKMKEKGDIPEGYSVSREKKERFSLILESASTNQTSMYLCASNLPGGAEAFFGQGTRLTVV.

This chain connects TRBV5-1 to TRBJ1-4; D ambiguous. With 2 bases removed from V and 4 bases from J, the gap between germline ends came to 9 bases. The CDR3 is 14 residues long. Germline V gives CDR1 SGHRS, CDR2 YFSETQ. The DNA for the CDR3 is TGCGCCAGCAGCTTTAGAGGAGATAATGAAAAACTGTTTTTT. It specifies CASSFRGDNEKLFF.